This TCR beta chain originates from a study of T cells in Graves' hyperthyroidism and ophthalmopathy. Across the whole study: Peripheral blood specimens were obtained at initial diagnosis, prior to any treatment.

Amplification yielded TCR beta CDR3 regions, with RNA transcripts as the source. The primer set for the first-round RT-PCR of the TCR CDR3 was HTBI. In TCRdb, the multiplex PCR reads were re-called with MiXCR into one record per CDR3 protein. Of 370,000 or so distinct CDR3 sequences in the sample, just under 25% are singletons; the top ten hold around 70%. In its sample, this clonotype was seen many times. The antigen is not known. Study conclusions and caveats: Most thyroid clonotypes expanded above 0.001 were also detected in blood.

V was cut by 1 base and J by 1 base, with 7 bases left in between. Germline CDR1 SGHRS, CDR2 YFSETQ. This CDR3 is built from 14 residues. Diagnosis rested on symptoms, serum thyroxine and TRAb, thyroid ultrasound, and orbital computed tomography. Each 10 ml fresh peripheral blood draw supplied the PBMCs. The sample consisted of blood. The chain couples TRBV5-1 to TRBJ2-3, with D perhaps TRBD1 (6 bases). The TCR comes from a middle-aged man with Graves' hyperthyroidism. The CDR3 loop reads CASSLRTGTDTQYF. The CDR3 DNA is TGCGCCAGCAGCTTGAGGACAGGCACAGATACGCAGTATTTT.